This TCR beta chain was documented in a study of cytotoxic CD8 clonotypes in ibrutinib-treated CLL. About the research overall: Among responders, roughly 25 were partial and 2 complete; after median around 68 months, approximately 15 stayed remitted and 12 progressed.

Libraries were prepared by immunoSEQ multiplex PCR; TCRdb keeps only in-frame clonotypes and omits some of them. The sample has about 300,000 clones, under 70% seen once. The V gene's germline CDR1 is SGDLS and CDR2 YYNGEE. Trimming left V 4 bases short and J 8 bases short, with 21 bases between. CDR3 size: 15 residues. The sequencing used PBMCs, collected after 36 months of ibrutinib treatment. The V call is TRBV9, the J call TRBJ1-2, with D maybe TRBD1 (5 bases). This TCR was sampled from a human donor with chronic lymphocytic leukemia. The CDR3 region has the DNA TGTGCCAGCAGCTCCCCACTTGGGTCCCCAGGGGGCTACACCTTC. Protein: CASSSPLGSPGGYTF.